This T cell receptor (beta chain) comes out of a study of radiotherapy plus CTLA-4 blockade in lung cancer. This clone turned up a few times. Here immunoSEQ multiplex PCR was the method, and the copy in TCRdb shows in-frame clones only, minus some. The sample yields 77,000 or so clones, nearly 75% seen once. In germline, CDR1 is SGHRS, CDR2 YFSETQ. There are 16 residues in the CDR3. With V trimmed by 2 bases and J by 0 bases, 5 bases remained unmatched. Each patient with chemo-refractory metastatic non-small-cell lung cancer was treated with focal radiation plus CTLA-4 blockade using ipilimumab. This rearrangement joins TRBV5-1 to TRBJ2-7, with 10 bases fitting TRBD1. The source is a human donor with non-small cell lung cancer whose response to radiotherapy plus ipilimumab could not be evaluated. The sequencing used peripheral blood, collected from a patient treated with radiotherapy plus ipilimumab. This chain's CDR3 is CASSLSGTGVSYEQYF. The CDR3 coding sequence is TGCGCCAGCAGCTTAAGTGGGACAGGGGTCTCCTACGAGCAGTACTTC.